The 5 T cell receptor beta chains given below trace back to one sample, sequenced in a study of regulatory T cells in long-lasting Graves disease. The sample's time point: newly diagnosed GD, antithyroid drugs for less than 3 months. PBMCs provided the RNA from which the TCR library was made. Researchers made TCR beta libraries by using iRepertoire HTBI primers and running Arm-PCR on CDR3 regions. TCRdb re-analysed the multiplex PCR reads in MiXCR, keeping a single row per CDR3 protein. In the table there are 360,000 or so distinct CDR3 sequences, roughly 16% of which are singletons. These data are also associated with another study on T cells in Graves' hyperthyroidism and ophthalmopathy.

The sequencing used peripheral blood mononuclear cells (PBMCs), collected at new diagnosis, from a patient treated with antithyroid drugs. The receptor source for this set is a young woman with Graves disease.

As regards this clonotype: Only one base separates this from a far larger clonotype, so it likely reflects a read error. J is TRBJ2-4 and V is TRBV2, with a possible D match to TRBD2 (5 bases). Germline CDR1 is SNHLY and CDR2 is FYNNEI. CDR3 length: 14 amino acids. CDR3 protein: CASSDTGRSDEQLF. In DNA form, the CDR3 reads TGTGCCAGCAGTGATACGGGAAGGAGCGATGAGCAGCTCTTC.

There are many counts of this clonotype. The V gene is TRBV12-3 or TRBV12-4, the J gene TRBJ1-4; 11 positions agree with TRBD1. Trimming at V came to 8 bases and at J to 0 bases, leaving 11 bases not matched to a gene. The CDR3 covers 18 residues. The CDR3 here is CASCLGQGAGATNEKLFF. The CDR3 DNA follows: TGTGCCAGCTGCTTAGGACAGGGGGCGGGGGCAACTAATGAAAAACTGTTTTTT.

This clonotype was observed many times. The chain has TRBV5-1 and TRBJ1-5, with D uncertain. CDR1 SGHRS and CDR2 YFSETQ come from the germline V gene. The CDR3 contains 15 residues. Between the trimmed V and J ends, which lost 0 bases and 5 bases, there was a span of 12 bases. The CDR3 coding sequence is TGCGCCAGCAGCTTGGGGTTATCTGGGGATCAGCCCCAGCATTTT. Its protein is CASSLGLSGDQPQHF.

This clonotype was seen only a few times. V is TRBV20-1 and J is TRBJ2-1, with TRBD1 as a possible D gene (6 bases). The germline gives CDR1 DFQATT, CDR2 SNEGSKA (reference sequence). The length of the CDR3 is 15 residues. V lost 3 bases, J lost 9 bases, and 21 bases lay in between. In DNA form, the CDR3 reads TGCAGTGCTAGGACAGGATCTACTGTCCGGGGTGAGCAGTTCTTC. Its protein product is CSARTGSTVRGEQFF.

To note about this clonotype: With a much larger clone just one base away, this may be a read error. The chain recombines TRBV7-9 with TRBJ2-7; D may be TRBD2 (5 bases). The CDR3 is 12 amino acids. V was shortened by 2 bases and J by 6 bases, with 8 bases between the two germline ends. Germline values: CDR1 SEHNR, CDR2 FQNEAQ (reference sequence). CDR3 in DNA: TGTGCCAGCAGCTTAAGAGGGATCGAGCAGTACTTC. As protein: CASSLRGIEQYF.